These T cell receptor beta chains were read from a single sample in a study of glioma-infiltrating T cells after dendritic cell vaccination. Some clones are missing from TCRdb's copy, which holds only in-frame ones; the method was immunoSEQ multiplex PCR. The sample shows 40,000 or so clones, approximately 82% of them seen only once. Sample: blood, taken before dendritic cell vaccination. Receptors originate from a human donor with glioblastoma. The CDR3 runs from the conserved cysteine through the conserved F or W. A D gene is named only where the DNA matches it firmly. Clone size is not always given. Where it is, it says once, few, many or a class for expanded clones.

clone_size	j_call	d_call	v_call	cdr3_nt	cdr3_aa
-	TRBJ1-1	-	TRBV18	TGTGCCAGCTCACGGGAGGGGGACACTGAAGCTTTCTTT	CASSREGDTEAFF
-	TRBJ2-7	-	TRBV11-3	TGTGCCAGCAGCTTGGACACCAACTACGAGCAGTACTTC	CASSLDTNYEQYF
-	TRBJ2-7	TRBD2	TRBV6-5	TGTGCCAGCAGGCAGCGGGGGAACTACGAGCAGTACTTC	CASRQRGNYEQYF
-	TRBJ2-7	TRBD1	TRBV4-1	TGCGCCAGCAGCTCCACGACAGGGGCCTACGAGCAGTACTTC	CASSSTTGAYEQYF
-	TRBJ1-2	TRBD1	TRBV29-1	TGCAGCGCATTAAGACAGGGGTACGGAGGCTACACCTTC	CSALRQGYGGYTF
-	TRBJ2-1	TRBD1	TRBV19	TGTGCCAGTAGTAGACAGGGGGACGATGAGCAGTTCTTC	CASSRQGDDEQFF
-	TRBJ2-5	-	TRBV11-2	TGTGCCAGCAGCTTTGGCTACCAAGAGACCCAGTACTTC	CASSFGYQETQYF
-	TRBJ1-2	TRBD1	TRBV5-1	TGCGCCAGCAGCTTGACCCCGGGACAGGGGGCGCGTAACTATGGCTACACCTTC	CASSLTPGQGARNYGYTF
-	TRBJ1-3	-	TRBV25-1	TGTGCCAGCAGTGAATATGGCAGTTATGGAAACACCATATATTTT	CASSEYGSYGNTIYF
-	TRBJ2-4	TRBD2	TRBV5-6	TGTGCCAGCAGGGCTAGCGGGGGGGCCGTGAACATTCAGTACTTC	CASRASGGAVNIQYF
-	TRBJ2-1	TRBD1	TRBV14	TGTGCCAGCAGCCTGGACAGGGAGGTCAATGAGCAGTTCTTC	CASSLDREVNEQFF
few	TRBJ1-1	-	TRBV6-1	TGTGCCAGCAGGGAAGGATTAGGGGCCGGGAACACTGAAGCTTTCTTT	CASREGLGAGNTEAFF
-	TRBJ1-2	-	TRBV19	TGTGCCAGTAGTAGTGCGACAGGAACAAACTATGGCTACACCTTC	CASSSATGTNYGYTF
few	TRBJ1-5	-	TRBV2	TGTGCCAGCACCCTGAGTTATAGCAATCAGCCCCAGCATTTT	CASTLSYSNQPQHF
-	TRBJ2-2	TRBD2	TRBV7-2	TGTGCCAGCAGCCGAGCGGGGGGCGGGTCCAACACCGGGGAGCTGTTTTTT	CASSRAGGGSNTGELFF
once	TRBJ2-7	-	TRBV5-6	TGTGCCAGCAGCTTGGGGCTGGGCCCCTCCTACGAGCAGTACTTC	CASSLGLGPSYEQYF
-	TRBJ2-7	-	TRBV4-2	TGTGCCAGCAGCCAAGACAGACAGCCTGGCTACGAGCAGTACTTC	CASSQDRQPGYEQYF
-	TRBJ2-4	-	TRBV19	TGTGCCAGTAGTATTCCTAAAAACATTCAGTACTTC	CASSIPKNIQYF
-	TRBJ2-5	TRBD1	TRBV5-1	TGCGCCAGCAGTACAGGGGCTCTGGAGACCCAGTACTTC	CASSTGALETQYF
few	TRBJ2-3	-	TRBV7-3	TGTGCCAGCAGCCCATATGGGGGGGGCATGACAGATACGCAGTATTTT	CASSPYGGGMTDTQYF
-	TRBJ2-7	TRBD2	TRBV14	TGTGCCAGCAGCCAAGGCGGCGGGGGGCCGAGCTCCTACGAGCAGTACTTC	CASSQGGGGPSSYEQYF
-	TRBJ2-7	TRBD1	TRBV6-1	TGTGCCAGCAGTGATTTCTTTGGGACAGCCTCCTACGAGCAGTACTTC	CASSDFFGTASYEQYF
-	TRBJ2-1	TRBD2	TRBV2	TGTGCCAGCAGTGGGGAAGCGGGGCCGAACAATGAGCAGTTCTTC	CASSGEAGPNNEQFF
-	TRBJ2-6	-	TRBV15	TGTGCCACCAGCAGATCGGACAGCAACTCTGGGGCCAACGTCCTGACTTTC	CATSRSDSNSGANVLTF
-	TRBJ2-1	TRBD2	TRBV5-4	TGTGCCAGCAGCGCGAGCGGGAGCTACAATGAGCAGTTCTTC	CASSASGSYNEQFF
-	TRBJ1-6	-	TRBV25-1	TGTGCCAGCAGTGAAGGCACAGGGTATAATTCACCCCTCCACTTT	CASSEGTGYNSPLHF
-	TRBJ1-2	TRBD1	TRBV6-5	TGTGCCAGCAGTCAAACAGGGGGCTATGGCTACACCTTC	CASSQTGGYGYTF
-	TRBJ2-1	TRBD2	TRBV6-4	TGTGCCAGCAGTGGGACCGGGGGGGCCGGCAATGAGCAGTTCTTC	CASSGTGGAGNEQFF
-	TRBJ1-2	TRBD1	TRBV29-1	TGCAGCGTCCCCCGCGGACAGGAGGACGGGGGCTACACCTTC	CSVPRGQEDGGYTF
-	TRBJ1-4	-	TRBV4-3	TGCGCCAGCAGCCAAGATTGGGGGACACCAACTAATGAAAAACTGTTTTTT	CASSQDWGTPTNEKLFF
-	TRBJ1-1	-	TRBV4-2	TGTGCCAGCAGCCAAGAGGGGGGGAGGGACACTGAAGCTTTCTTT	CASSQEGGRDTEAFF
once	TRBJ1-4	-	TRBV28	TGTGCCAGCAGTTCCCTCCCCGACAGTGCAACTAATGAAAAACTGTTTTTT	CASSSLPDSATNEKLFF
-	TRBJ1-1	TRBD1	TRBV5-4	TGTGCCAGCAGCTCGGACAGGGAGAACACTGAAGCTTTCTTT	CASSSDRENTEAFF
-	TRBJ1-2	-	TRBV27	TGTGCCAGCAGTTTAAGTGGGGCGGTTGGCTACACCTTC	CASSLSGAVGYTF
-	TRBJ2-5	TRBD2	TRBV6-5	TGTGCCAGCAGTTCTGGACTAGCGGGGTTCCAAGAGACCCAGTACTTC	CASSSGLAGFQETQYF
-	TRBJ1-2	-	TRBV6-6	TGTGCCAGCTTATCGGGACTGCTAGGATATGGCTACACCTTC	CASLSGLLGYGYTF
-	TRBJ1-1	-	TRBV5-6	TGTGCCAGCAGCTTGGGACAGGTTGAAGCTTTCTTT	CASSLGQVEAFF